The clone carrying this TCR beta chain was picked up many times. Its matching antigen is unknown. Template switching created a universal primer site, and the cDNA included unique molecular identifiers. TCRdb re-called the 5' RACE reads with MiXCR, one entry per CDR3 protein. The table lists approximately 670,000 distinct CDR3 sequences, around 5.7% of them singletons. This sample is part of a study of identical twins. Healthy Caucasians were all of the donors. This CDR3 comprises 15 residues. Per germline, CDR1 SGHTA and CDR2 FQGNSA. Trimming shortened V by 6 bases and J by 2 bases, and 14 bases separated the two germline ends. Overall study results and limits: Models underestimated how often monozygotic twins shared out-of-frame TCR alpha. Conclusions were based on cross-sectional statistical analysis, without following the same donors.

The sample taken for sequencing was naive T cells sorted from blood. The receptor comes from a man between 18 and 35 years old in good health. This chain joins TRBV7-2 and TRBJ2-4; either TRBD1 or TRBD2 may fit D (6 bases each). The CDR3 protein is CASRGGEGTKNIQYF. The CDR3 DNA is TGTGCCAGCAGGGGGGGCGAGGGAACCAAAAACATTCAGTACTTC.